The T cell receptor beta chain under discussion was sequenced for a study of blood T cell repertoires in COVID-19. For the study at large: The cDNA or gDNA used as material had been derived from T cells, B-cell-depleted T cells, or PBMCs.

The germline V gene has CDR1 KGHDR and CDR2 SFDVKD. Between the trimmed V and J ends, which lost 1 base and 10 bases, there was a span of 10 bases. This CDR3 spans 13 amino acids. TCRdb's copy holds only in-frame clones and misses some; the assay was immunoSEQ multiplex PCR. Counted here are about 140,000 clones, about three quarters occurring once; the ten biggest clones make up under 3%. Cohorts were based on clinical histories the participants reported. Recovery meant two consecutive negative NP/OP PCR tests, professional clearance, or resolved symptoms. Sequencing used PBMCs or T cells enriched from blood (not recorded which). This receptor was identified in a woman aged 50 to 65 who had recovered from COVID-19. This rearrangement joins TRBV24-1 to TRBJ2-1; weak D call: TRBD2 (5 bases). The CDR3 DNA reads TGTGCCACCAGTGATTTCTATCGAGGGGAGCAGTTCTTC. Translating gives CATSDFYRGEQFF.